A single sample gave rise to the 3 T cell receptor beta chains below, sequenced in a study of shared clonotypes between healthy human individuals. Here immunoSEQ multiplex PCR was the method, and the copy in TCRdb shows in-frame clones only, minus some. The repertoire holds under 1,900,000 clones, about 98.5% seen once, with 0.36% in the top ten. Source material: naive CD4+ T cells sorted from blood. Described subset: CD45RA+ positively selected. The receptors derive from a man aged 25-45 years in good health.

The count of this clone is one. This chain joins TRBV28 and TRBJ2-1; TRBD1 aligns across 10 bases. Germline assignment: CDR1 MDHEN and CDR2 SYDVKM. The V and J ends lost 6 bases and 4 bases, in that order; junction bases with no gene match: 3. The CDR3 has 14 residues. The CDR3 coding sequence is TGTGCCAGCAGCCGGGACAGGGGTTACAATGAGCAGTTCTTC. Protein sequence: CASSRDRGYNEQFF.

The chain combines TRBV19 with TRBJ2-5, with TRBD2 matching 7 bases. Per the germline V gene, CDR1 is LNHDA and CDR2 is SQIVND (reference sequence). The CDR3 runs 14 residues. V was pared by 6 bases and J by 5 bases, with 9 bases of the junction left unmatched. CDR3 residues: CASRMSSGMETQYF. For the CDR3, the DNA is TGTGCCAGTAGAATGTCTAGCGGTATGGAGACCCAGTACTTC.

This rearrangement joins TRBV13 to TRBJ2-1, with D possibly being TRBD2 (6 bases). Per germline, CDR1 PRHDT and CDR2 FYEKMQ (reference sequence). V was clipped by 0 bases and J by 7 bases, with 25 bases between them. The CDR3 length is 19 residues. CDR3 sequence: CASSLGPGGRESKKNEQFF. The CDR3 DNA is TGTGCCAGCAGCTTAGGCCCCGGAGGGCGGGAATCAAAAAAAAATGAGCAGTTCTTC.